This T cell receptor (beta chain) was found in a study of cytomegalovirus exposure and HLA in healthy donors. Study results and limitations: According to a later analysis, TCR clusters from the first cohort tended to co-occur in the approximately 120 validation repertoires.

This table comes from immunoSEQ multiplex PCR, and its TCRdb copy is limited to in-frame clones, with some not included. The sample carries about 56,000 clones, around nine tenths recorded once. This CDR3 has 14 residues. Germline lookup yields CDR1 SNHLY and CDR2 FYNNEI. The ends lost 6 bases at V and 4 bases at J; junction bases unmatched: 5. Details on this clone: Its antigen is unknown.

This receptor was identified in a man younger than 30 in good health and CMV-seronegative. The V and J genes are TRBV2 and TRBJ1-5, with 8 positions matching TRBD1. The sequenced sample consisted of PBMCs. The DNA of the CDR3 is TGTGCCAGCAGCGAAAGACAGGGGAATCAGCCCCAGCATTTT. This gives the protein CASSERQGNQPQHF.